The rows below give T cell receptor beta chains drawn from one sample of a study of blood T cell repertoires in COVID-19. TCRdb's copy holds only in-frame clones and misses some; the assay was immunoSEQ multiplex PCR. The table lists more than 65,000 clones, around 80% of them singletons, with approximately 5.3% in the top ten. The sample taken for sequencing was peripheral blood. These receptors were taken from a man in his fifties with active COVID-19. Both conserved end residues are part of each CDR3. A D gene is named only where the DNA matches it firmly. Clone sizes are given selectively: once, few, many, or a class where the clone is expanded.

d_gene	j_gene	abundance	v_gene	CDR3nt	CDR3aa
-	TRBJ1-2	-	TRBV6-5	TGTGCCAGCAGTTATTGGAGGCAGGTTGGCTACACCTTC	CASSYWRQVGYTF
-	TRBJ2-3	-	TRBV2	TGTGCCAGCAGCTTAGGAGCGGATACAGATACGCAGTATTTT	CASSLGADTDTQYF
-	TRBJ2-1	-	TRBV7-2	TGTGCCAGCAGCTTTCGAACTCTCCTTGCGGGTGAGCAGTTCTTC	CASSFRTLLAGEQFF
TRBD2	TRBJ2-3	-	TRBV7-3	TGTGCCAGCAGCCACTTCGCTAGCGGGGGCCCAGATACGCAGTATTTT	CASSHFASGGPDTQYF
-	TRBJ1-1	once	TRBV28	TGTGCCAGCAGCCCCCCTTTGAGGACTGAAGCTTTCTTT	CASSPPLRTEAFF
TRBD1	TRBJ2-5	-	TRBV6-5	TGTGCCAGCAGCCCGGGACAGCCCTCCCAAGAGACCCAGTACTTC	CASSPGQPSQETQYF
-	TRBJ2-5	-	TRBV5-4	TGTGCCAGCAGCCCGGACAAGCAAGAGACCCAGTACTTC	CASSPDKQETQYF
-	TRBJ2-3	-	TRBV4-1	TGCGCCAGCAGCCAAGTGGGAGATTTGGCAGATACGCAGTATTTT	CASSQVGDLADTQYF
-	TRBJ2-3	-	TRBV25-1	TGTGCCAGCAGTGAATATACGGGGGGCACAGATACGCAGTATTTT	CASSEYTGGTDTQYF
-	TRBJ2-7	-	TRBV2	TGTGCCAGCAGTGAATGGGCGAACTCCTACGAGCAGTACTTC	CASSEWANSYEQYF
TRBD2	TRBJ2-7	-	TRBV18	TGTGCCAGCTCCGAAACTAGCGGCCTATACGAGCAGTACTTC	CASSETSGLYEQYF
-	TRBJ1-2	-	TRBV12-3/TRBV12-4	TGTGCCAGCAGCGTCTCGGGGTATGGCTACACCTTC	CASSVSGYGYTF
-	TRBJ2-1	-	TRBV11-3	TGTGCCAGCAGCCTCAGGAACAATGAGCAGTTCTTC	CASSLRNNEQFF
TRBD1	TRBJ2-5	-	TRBV5-8	TGTGCCAGCAGCTCCTACAGGGGAGTTCAAGAGACCCAGTACTTC	CASSSYRGVQETQYF
TRBD2	TRBJ2-5	once	TRBV5-1	TGCGCCAGCAGCTCCCCCTCCGGGAGGGAAGAGACCCAGTACTTC	CASSSPSGREETQYF
TRBD1	TRBJ1-4	-	TRBV5-6	TGTGCCAGCAGCTTGGGACAGGGAGCAACTAATGAAAAACTGTTTTTT	CASSLGQGATNEKLFF
-	TRBJ2-5	once	TRBV5-1	TGCGCCAGCAGCTCGGGACTGCCCCCAGAGACCCAGTACTTC	CASSSGLPPETQYF
TRBD1	TRBJ1-1	-	TRBV20-1	TGCAGTGTCAGGGGGACTGAAGCTTTCTTT	CSVRGTEAFF
-	TRBJ2-1	-	TRBV27	TGTGCCAGCAGTTCAGGGTACGGGGGCAATGAGCAGTTCTTC	CASSSGYGGNEQFF
-	TRBJ1-2	-	TRBV6-5	TGTGCCAGCAGGACCACAGGTCCTGGGATAGGCTACACCTTC	CASRTTGPGIGYTF
TRBD1	TRBJ1-4	few	TRBV27	TGTGCCAGCAGAGTTACAACAGGGGTTAGGCATGAAAAACTGTTTTTT	CASRVTTGVRHEKLFF
-	TRBJ2-5	-	TRBV5-6	TGTGCCAGCAGCTTAGCGGCCCGGCAAGAGACCCAGTACTTC	CASSLAARQETQYF